This T cell receptor beta chain comes out of a study of graft-versus-host responses after intestinal transplantation. About the research overall: Recipients underwent multivisceral, liver-intestinal, or isolated intestinal transplants.

Study observations and caveats: Early post-transplant HvG declines were associated with peak circulating GvH clone levels.

The CDR3 extends over 13 amino acids. V lost 7 bases, J lost 8 bases, and 7 bases stayed unmatched. Looked up from germline, CDR1 is SGHAT and CDR2 is FQNNGV. In the case of this clone: Its target is not known.

Libraries were prepared by immunoSEQ multiplex PCR; TCRdb keeps only in-frame clonotypes and omits some of them. The data show about 70,000 clones, around 90% seen once. The chain has TRBV11-2 and TRBJ2-1; TRBD1 agrees at 8 bases. This TCR came from a human donor who was the organ donor for an intestinal transplant. Specimen: unstimulated CD8+ T cells sorted from spleen or lymph node cells, collected before transplant. CDR3 sequence (DNA): TGTGCCAGCAAGGGACAGGATAACCATGAGCAGTTCTTC. Its protein is CASKGQDNHEQFF.